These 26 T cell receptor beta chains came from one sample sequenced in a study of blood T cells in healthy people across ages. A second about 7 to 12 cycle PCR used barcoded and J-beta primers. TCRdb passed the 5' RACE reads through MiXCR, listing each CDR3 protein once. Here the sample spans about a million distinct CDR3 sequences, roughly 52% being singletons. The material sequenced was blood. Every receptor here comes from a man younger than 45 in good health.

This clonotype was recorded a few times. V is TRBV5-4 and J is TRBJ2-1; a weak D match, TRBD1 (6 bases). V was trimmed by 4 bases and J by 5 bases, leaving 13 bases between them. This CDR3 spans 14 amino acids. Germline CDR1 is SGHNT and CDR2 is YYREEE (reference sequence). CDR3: CASSVRDTHNEQFF. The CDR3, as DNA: TGTGCCAGCAGCGTCCGGGACACCCACAATGAGCAGTTCTTC.

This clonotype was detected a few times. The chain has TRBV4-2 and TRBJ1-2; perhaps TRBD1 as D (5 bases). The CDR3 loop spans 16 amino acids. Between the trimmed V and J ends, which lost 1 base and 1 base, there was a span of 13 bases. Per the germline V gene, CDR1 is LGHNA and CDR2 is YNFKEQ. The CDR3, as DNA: TGTGCCAGCAGCCAAGCCAGGGAGGATTATAACTATGGCTACACCTTC. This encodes CASSQAREDYNYGYTF.

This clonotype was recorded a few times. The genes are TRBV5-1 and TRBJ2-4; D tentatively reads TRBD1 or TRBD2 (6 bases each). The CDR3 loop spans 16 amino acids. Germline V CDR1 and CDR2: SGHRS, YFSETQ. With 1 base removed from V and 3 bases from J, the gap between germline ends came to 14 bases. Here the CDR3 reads CASSLTGGQVKNIQYF. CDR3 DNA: TGCGCCAGCAGCTTGACCGGGGGCCAAGTCAAAAACATTCAGTACTTC.

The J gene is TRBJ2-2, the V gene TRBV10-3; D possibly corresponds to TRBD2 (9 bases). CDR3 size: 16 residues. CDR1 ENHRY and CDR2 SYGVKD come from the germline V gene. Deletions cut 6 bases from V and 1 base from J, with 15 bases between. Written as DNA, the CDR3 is TGTGCCATCAGCCCTAGCGGGACAGGGAACACCGGGGAGCTGTTTTTT. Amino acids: CAISPSGTGNTGELFF.

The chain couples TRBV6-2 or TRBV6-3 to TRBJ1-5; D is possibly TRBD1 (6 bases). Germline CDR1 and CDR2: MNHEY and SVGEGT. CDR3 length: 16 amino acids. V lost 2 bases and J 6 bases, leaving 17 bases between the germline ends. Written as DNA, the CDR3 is TGTGCCAGCAGTTACACGTCAGGGGATTGGTCTCAGCCCCAGCATTTT. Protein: CASSYTSGDWSQPQHF.

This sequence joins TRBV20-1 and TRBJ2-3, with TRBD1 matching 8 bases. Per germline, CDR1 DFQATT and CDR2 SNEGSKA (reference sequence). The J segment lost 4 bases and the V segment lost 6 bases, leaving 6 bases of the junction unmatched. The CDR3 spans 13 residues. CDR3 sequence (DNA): TGCAGTGCCTCGGACAGGGAGCCAGATACGCAGTATTTT. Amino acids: CSASDREPDTQYF.

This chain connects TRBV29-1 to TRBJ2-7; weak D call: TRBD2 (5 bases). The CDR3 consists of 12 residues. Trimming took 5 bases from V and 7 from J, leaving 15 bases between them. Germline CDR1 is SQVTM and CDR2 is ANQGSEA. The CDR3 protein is CSVSVSRDEQYF. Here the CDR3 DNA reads TGCAGCGTTTCCGTCTCTCGGGATGAGCAGTACTTC.

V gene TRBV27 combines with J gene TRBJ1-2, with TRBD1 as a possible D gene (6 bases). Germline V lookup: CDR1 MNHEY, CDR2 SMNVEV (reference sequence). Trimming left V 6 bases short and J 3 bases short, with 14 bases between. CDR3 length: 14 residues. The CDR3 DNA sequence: TGTGCCAGCAGGGTGGACAGTCGTGACTATGGCTACACCTTC. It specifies CASRVDSRDYGYTF.

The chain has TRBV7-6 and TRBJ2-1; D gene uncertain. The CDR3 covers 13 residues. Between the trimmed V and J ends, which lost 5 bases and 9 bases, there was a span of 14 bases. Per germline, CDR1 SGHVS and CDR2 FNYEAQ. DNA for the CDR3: TGTGCCAGCAGCCAAGGGTACATGGCTGAGCAGTTCTTC. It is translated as CASSQGYMAEQFF.

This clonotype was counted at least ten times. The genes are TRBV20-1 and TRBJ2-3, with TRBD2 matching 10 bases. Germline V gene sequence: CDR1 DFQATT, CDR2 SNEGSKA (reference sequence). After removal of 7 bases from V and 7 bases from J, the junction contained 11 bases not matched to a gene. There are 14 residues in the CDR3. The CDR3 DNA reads TGCAGTGTTCCGGCTAGCGGGGGTGCAAATACGCAGTATTTT. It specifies CSVPASGGANTQYF.

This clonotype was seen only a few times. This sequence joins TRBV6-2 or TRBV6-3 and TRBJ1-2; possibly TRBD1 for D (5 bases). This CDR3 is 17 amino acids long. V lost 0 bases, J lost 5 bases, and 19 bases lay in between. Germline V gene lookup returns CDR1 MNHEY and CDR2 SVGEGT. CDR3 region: CASSYSDIWAGQYGYTF. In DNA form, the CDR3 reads TGTGCCAGCAGTTACTCCGACATTTGGGCAGGGCAATATGGCTACACCTTC.

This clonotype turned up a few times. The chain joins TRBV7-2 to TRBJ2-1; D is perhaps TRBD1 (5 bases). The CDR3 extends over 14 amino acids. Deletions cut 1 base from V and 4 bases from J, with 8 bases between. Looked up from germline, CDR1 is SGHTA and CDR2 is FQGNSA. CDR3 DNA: TGTGCCAGCAGCTTAGTGCCAGGGTACAATGAGCAGTTCTTC. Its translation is CASSLVPGYNEQFF.

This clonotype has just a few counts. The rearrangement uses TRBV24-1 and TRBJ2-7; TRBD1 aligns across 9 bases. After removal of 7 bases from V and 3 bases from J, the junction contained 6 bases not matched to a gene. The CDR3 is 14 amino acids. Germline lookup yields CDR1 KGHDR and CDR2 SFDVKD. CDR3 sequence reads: CATSPGQGNYEQYF. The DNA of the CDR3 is TGTGCCACCAGCCCGGGACAGGGTAACTACGAGCAGTACTTC.

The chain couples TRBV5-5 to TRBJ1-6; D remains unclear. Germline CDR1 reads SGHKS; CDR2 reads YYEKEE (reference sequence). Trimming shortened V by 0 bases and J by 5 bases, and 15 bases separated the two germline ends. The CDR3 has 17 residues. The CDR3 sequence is CASSLDEGGPHNSPLHF. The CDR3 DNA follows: TGTGCCAGCAGCTTGGATGAGGGCGGTCCTCATAATTCACCCCTCCACTTT.

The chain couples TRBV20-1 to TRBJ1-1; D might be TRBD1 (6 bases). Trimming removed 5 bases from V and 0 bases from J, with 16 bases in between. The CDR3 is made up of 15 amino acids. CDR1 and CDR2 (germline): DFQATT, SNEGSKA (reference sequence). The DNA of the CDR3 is TGCAGTGCTCGAATACAGGGCCCGATGAACACTGAAGCTTTCTTT. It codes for CSARIQGPMNTEAFF.

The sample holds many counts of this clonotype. The CDR3 DNA follows: TGCAGCGCCTCGACAGGACACCAAGAGACCCAGTACTTC. Translated: CSASTGHQETQYF. The rearrangement uses TRBV29-1 and TRBJ2-5, with D perhaps matching TRBD1 (6 bases). The CDR3 has 13 amino acids. Trimming cost V 7 bases and J 0 bases, with 12 bases left between them. Germline CDR1 and CDR2: SQVTM and ANQGSEA.

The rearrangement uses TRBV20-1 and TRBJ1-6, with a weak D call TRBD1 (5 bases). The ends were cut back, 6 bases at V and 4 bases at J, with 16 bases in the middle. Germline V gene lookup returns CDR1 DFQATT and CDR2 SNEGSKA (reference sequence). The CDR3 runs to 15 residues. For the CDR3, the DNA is TGCAGTGCAATCGAAGGGGCACAGTATAATTCACCCCTCCACTTT. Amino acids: CSAIEGAQYNSPLHF.

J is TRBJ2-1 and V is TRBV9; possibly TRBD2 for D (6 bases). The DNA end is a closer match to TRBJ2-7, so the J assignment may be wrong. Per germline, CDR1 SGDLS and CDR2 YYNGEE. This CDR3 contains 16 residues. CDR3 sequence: CASSAQDGGAYNEQYF. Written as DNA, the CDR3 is TGTGCCAGCAGCGCCCAGGATGGCGGGGCGTACAATGAGCAGTACTTC.

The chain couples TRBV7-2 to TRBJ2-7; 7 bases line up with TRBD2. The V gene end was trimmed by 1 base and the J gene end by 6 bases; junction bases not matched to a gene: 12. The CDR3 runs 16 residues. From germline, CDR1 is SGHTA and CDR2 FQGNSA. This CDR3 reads CASSLDPLAEPREQYF. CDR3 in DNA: TGTGCCAGCAGCTTAGATCCCCTAGCGGAGCCTCGCGAGCAGTACTTC.

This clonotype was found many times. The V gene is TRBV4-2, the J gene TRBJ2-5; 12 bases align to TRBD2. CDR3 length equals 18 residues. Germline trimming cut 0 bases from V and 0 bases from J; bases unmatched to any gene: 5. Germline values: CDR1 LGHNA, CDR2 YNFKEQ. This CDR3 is CASSQDLAGGSYQETQYF. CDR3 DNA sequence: TGTGCCAGCAGCCAAGATCTAGCGGGGGGGTCGTACCAAGAGACCCAGTACTTC.

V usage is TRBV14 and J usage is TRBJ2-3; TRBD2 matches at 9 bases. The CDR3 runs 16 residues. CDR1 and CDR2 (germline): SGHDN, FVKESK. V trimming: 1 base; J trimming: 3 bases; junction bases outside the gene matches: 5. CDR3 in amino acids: CASSQVSGGLTDTQYF. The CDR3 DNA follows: TGTGCCAGCAGCCAAGTGAGCGGGGGGTTGACAGATACGCAGTATTTT.

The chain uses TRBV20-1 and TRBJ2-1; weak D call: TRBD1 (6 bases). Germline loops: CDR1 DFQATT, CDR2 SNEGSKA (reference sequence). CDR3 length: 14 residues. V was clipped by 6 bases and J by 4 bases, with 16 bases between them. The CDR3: CSAAKGTPYNEQFF. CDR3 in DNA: TGCAGTGCGGCGAAGGGGACACCATACAATGAGCAGTTCTTC.

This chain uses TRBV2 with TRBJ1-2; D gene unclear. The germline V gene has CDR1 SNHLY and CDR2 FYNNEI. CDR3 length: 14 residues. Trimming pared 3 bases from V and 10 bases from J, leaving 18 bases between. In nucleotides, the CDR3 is TGTGCCAGCAGTGAGATCGGCCAGAGGCAGACCTACACCTTC. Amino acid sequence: CASSEIGQRQTYTF.

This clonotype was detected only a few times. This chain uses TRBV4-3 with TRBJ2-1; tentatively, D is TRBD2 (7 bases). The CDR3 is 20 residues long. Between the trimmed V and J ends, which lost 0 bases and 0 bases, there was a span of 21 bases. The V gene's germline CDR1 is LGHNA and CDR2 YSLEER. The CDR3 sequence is CASSQDRGGKTTLSYNEQFF. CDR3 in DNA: TGCGCCAGCAGCCAAGATCGCGGGGGCAAAACTACGCTCTCCTACAATGAGCAGTTCTTC.

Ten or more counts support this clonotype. The CDR3 DNA sequence: TGTGCCAGCAGCCAAGATCTCGCGGGCGTTGCAGCCCAGCATTTT. Its translation is CASSQDLAGVAAQHF. The chain links TRBV4-2 to TRBJ1-5; no reliable D call. Trimming left V 0 bases short and J 11 bases short, with 17 bases between. The CDR3 contains 15 residues. Germline assignment: CDR1 LGHNA and CDR2 YNFKEQ.

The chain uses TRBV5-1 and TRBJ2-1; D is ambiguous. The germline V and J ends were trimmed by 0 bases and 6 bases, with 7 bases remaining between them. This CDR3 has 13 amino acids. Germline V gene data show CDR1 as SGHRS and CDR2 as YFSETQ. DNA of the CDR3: TGCGCCAGCAGCTTGGCCTCGGTCAATGAGCAGTTCTTC. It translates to CASSLASVNEQFF.